This TCR beta chain was identified during a study of T cells after yellow fever vaccination. Notes on the study in general: A faster peak, day 5 versus 15, was reached by the weaker secondary response. A large majority of primary-vaccination clones showed up again after the booster (approximately 95% CD4, around 90% CD8).

From the 5' RACE reads, TCRdb called clonotypes with MiXCR, one entry per CDR3 protein. This table holds approximately 350,000 distinct CDR3 sequences, more than 9% found once. The ends lost 0 bases at V and 2 bases at J; junction bases unmatched: 5. In germline, CDR1 is LGHNA, CDR2 YSLEER. The CDR3 spans 19 residues. There are a few counts of this clonotype. Antigen specificity is unknown. The clonotype originates from a man younger than 35 who received the YFV17D yellow fever vaccine. The sequences come from PBMCs, collected on the day of the first yellow fever vaccination. The rearrangement uses TRBV4-3 and TRBJ2-1, with TRBD2 identical over 15 bases. The CDR3 protein is CASSQDWTSGGATYNEQFF. Here the CDR3 DNA reads TGCGCCAGCAGCCAAGACTGGACTAGCGGGGGGGCCACCTACAATGAGCAGTTCTTC.